The 5 T cell receptor beta chains presented below share a single source sample, sequenced in a study of shared clonotypes between healthy human individuals. The repertoire was sequenced with immunoSEQ multiplex PCR; TCRdb's copy has only in-frame clones and lacks some. The table shows about 490,000 clones, with 70% to 85% occurring only once. The sequenced material came from PBMCs. All receptors derive from a woman in her 40s in good health. Some clones in this sample may be carry-over from other donors' samples.

This chain connects TRBV6-4 to TRBJ2-2; D ambiguous. V dropped 0 bases and J dropped 3 bases, with 8 bases sitting between them. CDR1 MRHNA and CDR2 SNTAGT come from the germline V gene. This CDR3 is 15 amino acids long. This CDR3 is CASSDSSGHTGELFF. The CDR3 nucleotides read TGTGCCAGCAGTGACTCCTCGGGTCACACCGGGGAGCTGTTTTTT.

This clone was recorded a few times. The chain employs TRBV29-1 and TRBJ1-1, with D possibly TRBD1 on 5 matching bases. Trimming pared 0 bases from V and 4 bases from J, leaving 15 bases between. Looked up from germline, CDR1 is SQVTM and CDR2 is ANQGSEA. The CDR3 sequence is 15 residues long. The CDR3 region is CSVEDGGRGTTEAFF. CDR3 coding DNA: TGCAGCGTTGAAGATGGGGGTCGAGGGACCACTGAAGCTTTCTTT.

J is TRBJ2-1 and V is TRBV28, with 11 bases lining up with TRBD2. From germline, CDR1 is MDHEN and CDR2 SYDVKM. The CDR3 extends over 14 amino acids. Trimming at V came to 6 bases and at J to 13 bases, leaving 11 bases not matched to a gene. CDR3 residues: CASRVAGGPKIQFF. The CDR3 DNA sequence: TGTGCCAGCAGAGTAGCGGGAGGGCCCAAGATCCAGTTCTTC.

This chain connects TRBV7-9 to TRBJ2-3; D unresolved. The V gene's germline CDR1 is SEHNR and CDR2 FQNEAQ (reference sequence). This CDR3 is 13 amino acids long. The V and J ends lost 5 bases and 3 bases respectively, with 9 bases between them. The CDR3 DNA sequence: TGTGCCAGCAGCCCCGCCTTAACAGATACGCAGTATTTT. As protein: CASSPALTDTQYF.

As to this clone: This likely came from a read error, as a far larger clone is one base away. The J gene is TRBJ1-5, the V gene TRBV5-1; 7 bases map to TRBD1. The germline CDR1 and CDR2 sequences are SGHRS and YFSETQ. The CDR3 covers 18 residues. With V trimmed by 4 bases and J by 0 bases, 13 bases remained unmatched. The CDR3 DNA is TGCGCCAGCAGCCCGACGGTAGGGGGCACGAGTAGCAATCAGCCCCAGCATTTT. Protein sequence: CASSPTVGGTSSNQPQHF.